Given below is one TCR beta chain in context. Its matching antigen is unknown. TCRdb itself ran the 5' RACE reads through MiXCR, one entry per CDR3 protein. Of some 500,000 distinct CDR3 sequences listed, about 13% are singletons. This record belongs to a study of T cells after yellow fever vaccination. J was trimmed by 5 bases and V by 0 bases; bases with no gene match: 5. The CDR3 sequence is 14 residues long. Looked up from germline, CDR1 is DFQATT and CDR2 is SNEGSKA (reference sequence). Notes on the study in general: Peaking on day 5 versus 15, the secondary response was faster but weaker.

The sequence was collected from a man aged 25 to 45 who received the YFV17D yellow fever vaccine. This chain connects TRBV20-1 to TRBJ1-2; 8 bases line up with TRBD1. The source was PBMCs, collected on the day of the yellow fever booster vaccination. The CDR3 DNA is TGCAGTGCTAGAGAGACAGGGGATGGTTATGGCTACACCTTC. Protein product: CSARETGDGYGYTF.